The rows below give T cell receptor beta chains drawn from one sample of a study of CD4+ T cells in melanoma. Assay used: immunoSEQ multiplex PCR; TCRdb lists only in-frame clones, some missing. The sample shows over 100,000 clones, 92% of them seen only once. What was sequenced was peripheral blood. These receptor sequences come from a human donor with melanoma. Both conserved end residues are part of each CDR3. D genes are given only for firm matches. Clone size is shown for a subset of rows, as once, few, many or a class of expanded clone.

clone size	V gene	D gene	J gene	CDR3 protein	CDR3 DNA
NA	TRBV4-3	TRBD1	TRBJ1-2	CASSQVAGQIYGYTF	TGCGCCAGCAGCCAAGTAGCGGGACAGATATATGGCTACACCTTC
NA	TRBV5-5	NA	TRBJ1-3	CASSLVSGNTIYF	TGTGCCAGCAGCTTGGTCTCTGGAAACACCATATATTTT
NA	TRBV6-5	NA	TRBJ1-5	CASGSGRNQPQHF	TGTGCCAGCGGGTCAGGGAGGAATCAGCCCCAGCATTTT
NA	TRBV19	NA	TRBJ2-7	CASSITAGMYEQYF	TGTGCCAGTAGTATAACGGCAGGGATGTACGAGCAGTACTTC
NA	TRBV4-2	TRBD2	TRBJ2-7	CASSFSGDYEQYF	TGTGCCAGCAGCTTTAGCGGGGACTACGAGCAGTACTTC
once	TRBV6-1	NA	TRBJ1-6	CASRVSGVAPLHF	TGTGCCAGCAGGGTTTCAGGGGTGGCACCCCTCCACTTT
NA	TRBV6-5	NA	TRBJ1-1	CASSYSTENTEAFF	TGTGCCAGCAGTTACTCGACGGAGAACACTGAAGCTTTCTTT
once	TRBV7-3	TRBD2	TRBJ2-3	CASSLEREGTDTQYF	TGTGCCAGCAGCCTAGAGCGGGAGGGCACAGATACGCAGTATTTT
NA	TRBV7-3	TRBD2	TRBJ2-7	CASSLRGGLAGASYEQYF	TGTGCCAGCAGCTTAAGGGGGGGACTAGCGGGAGCCTCCTACGAGCAGTACTTC
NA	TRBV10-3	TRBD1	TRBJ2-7	CAISESPQGDEQYF	TGTGCCATCAGTGAGTCTCCACAGGGGGACGAGCAGTACTTC
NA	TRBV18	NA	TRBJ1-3	CASSRDSQGNTIYF	TGTGCCAGCTCACGCGACTCGCAAGGAAACACCATATATTTT